These 4 T cell receptor beta chains originate from one sample sequenced in a study of CD8 T cells in Susac syndrome. With random hexamers, 0.5 to 1 ug RNA was reverse transcribed. TCRdb reprocessed the immunoSEQ multiplex PCR reads via MiXCR and lists one record per CDR3 protein. The sample yields about 160,000 distinct CDR3 sequences, about 91% seen once. The sequenced material came from CD4+ T cells from PBMCs. The receptor set was obtained from a human donor in good health.

V gene TRBV7-9 combines with J gene TRBJ1-2; a possible D gene is TRBD1 (5 bases). CDR1 SEHNR and CDR2 FQNEAQ come from the germline V gene (reference sequence). Trimming pared 0 bases from V and 7 bases from J, leaving 15 bases between. This CDR3 has 15 amino acids. The CDR3 spells CASSLARTQGGGYTF. CDR3 DNA: TGTGCCAGCAGCTTAGCCCGGACACAAGGAGGTGGCTACACCTTC. The variable domain in full, with the rest retrieved from reference TRBV7-9 and TRBJ1-2, is DTGVSQNPRHKITKRGQNVTFRCDPISEHNRLYWYRQTLGQGPEFLTYFQNEAQLEKSRLLSDRFSAERPKGSFSTLEIQRTEQGDSAMYLCASSLARTQGGGYTFGSGTRLTVV.

This clonotype was seen a single time. The chain is built from TRBV12-3 or TRBV12-4 and TRBJ2-1; TRBD1 aligns across 9 bases. The CDR3 is made up of 13 amino acids. The V and J ends lost 7 bases and 6 bases, in that order; junction bases with no gene match: 4. CDR3 in amino acids: CASTQTGGNEQFF. The CDR3 bases are TGTGCCAGCACCCAGACAGGGGGCAATGAGCAGTTCTTC.

The chain combines TRBV6-5 with TRBJ1-4; 8 bases align to TRBD1. This CDR3 is built from 14 residues. V was clipped by 5 bases and J by 7 bases; unmatched bases: 6. Germline CDR1 reads MNHEY; CDR2 reads SVGAGI. The CDR3 region has the DNA TGTGCCAGCAGTCGGGACAGGTGGAGTGAAAAACTGTTTTTT. Translated, it gives CASSRDRWSEKLFF.

This clonotype showed up just once. V gene TRBV7-9 combines with J gene TRBJ1-4; D unclear. The V and J ends lost 5 bases and 6 bases respectively, with 16 bases between them. CDR1 is SEHNR and CDR2 is FQNEAQ in the germline V gene (reference sequence). The length of the CDR3 is 15 residues. DNA for the CDR3: TGTGCCAGCAGCCTCGGCCTAACTCCGGATGAAAAACTGTTTTTT. This translates into CASSLGLTPDEKLFF.